This T cell receptor (beta chain) was documented in a study of cytotoxic CD8 clonotypes in ibrutinib-treated CLL. V was cut by 0 bases and J by 6 bases, with 3 bases left in between. CDR1 is WNHNN and CDR2 is SYGVQD in the germline V gene (reference sequence). The CDR3 has 12 residues. Sequenced by immunoSEQ multiplex PCR; TCRdb stores in-frame clones only, minus some. The table lists 45,000 or so clones, about 70% of them singletons. The rearrangement links TRBV10-1 to TRBJ2-1; no firm D call. This clonotype was sampled from a human donor with chronic lymphocytic leukemia. Source: PBMCs, taken after 12 months of ibrutinib treatment. The CDR3 spells CASSESGNEQFF. DNA of the CDR3: TGCGCCAGCAGTGAGTCGGGCAATGAGCAGTTCTTC.